The source of this T cell receptor (beta chain) is a study of cytomegalovirus exposure and HLA in healthy donors. In regard to this clone: Its specificity is not known.

CDR3 length equals 14 residues. The V gene's germline CDR1 is SGHDT and CDR2 YYEEEE. Trimming pared 6 bases from V and 4 bases from J, leaving 16 bases between. Some clones are missing from TCRdb's copy, which holds only in-frame ones; the method was immunoSEQ multiplex PCR. The sample yields some 310,000 clones, roughly 90% seen once. Overall study results and limits: CMV antigen specificity was confirmed in vitro for three CMV-associated chains. Rare TCR sequences dominated, though some public TCRs recurred in many donors.

This chain uses TRBV5-6 with TRBJ1-2; weak D call: TRBD1 (5 bases). The clonotype originates from a man under 40 in good health and CMV-seronegative. The source material was PBMCs. The chain's CDR3 is CASTRDSYPYGYTF. The CDR3, as DNA: TGTGCCAGCACCAGAGACAGTTATCCCTATGGCTACACCTTC. Variable domain in full (rest from reference TRBV5-6 and TRBJ1-2): DAGVTQSPTHLIKTRGQQVTLRCSPKSGHDTVSWYQQALGQGPQFIFQYYEEEERQRGNFPDRFSGHQFPNYSSELNVNALLLGDSALYLCASTRDSYPYGYTFGSGTRLTVV.